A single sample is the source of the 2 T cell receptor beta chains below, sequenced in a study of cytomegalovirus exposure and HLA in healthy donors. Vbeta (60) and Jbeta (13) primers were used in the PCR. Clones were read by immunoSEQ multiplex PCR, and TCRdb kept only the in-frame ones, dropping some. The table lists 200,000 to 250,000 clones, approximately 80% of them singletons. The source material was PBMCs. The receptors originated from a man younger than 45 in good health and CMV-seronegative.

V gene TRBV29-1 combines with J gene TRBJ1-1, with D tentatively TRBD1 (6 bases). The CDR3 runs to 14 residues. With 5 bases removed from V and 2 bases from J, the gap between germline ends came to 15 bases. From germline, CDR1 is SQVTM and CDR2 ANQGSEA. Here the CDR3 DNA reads TGCAGCGTTACCAAGGACAGCTTTAACACTGAAGCTTTCTTT. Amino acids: CSVTKDSFNTEAFF.

CDR3 sequence reads: CASSEQGFYGYTF. In DNA form, the CDR3 reads TGTGCCAGTAGTGAACAGGGCTTTTACGGCTACACCTTC. The V call is TRBV19, the J call TRBJ1-2; tentative D call: TRBD1 (6 bases). Germline values: CDR1 LNHDA, CDR2 SQIVND (reference sequence). Trimming shortened V by 5 bases and J by 8 bases, and 15 bases separated the two germline ends. This CDR3 is 13 amino acids long.